This T cell receptor beta chain was found in a study of human T cells and chemical hapten exposure. About the study: Patients got weekly scalp diphenylcyclopropenone doses over the roughly 22-week study. Points from the study as a whole: Significantly more large CDR3 similarity clusters were formed by expanded TCRs than by controls.

The time point: patch test 1, 2 weeks after DPC sensitization. Treatment denoted: therapeutic diphenylcyclopropenone sensitization with weekly scalp DPC. This clonotype was seen only a few times. Its antigen is not identified. MiXCR was run by TCRdb on the RACE reads, yielding one entry per CDR3 protein. The sample comprises about 120,000 distinct CDR3 sequences, roughly 13% of which are singletons, and less than 0.95% rests with the top ten. Germline loops: CDR1 SGHVS, CDR2 FNYEAQ. This CDR3 is 15 amino acids long. Unmatched junction bases numbered 7, after V lost 5 bases and J lost 6 bases. The chain couples TRBV7-6 to TRBJ1-5; the match to TRBD1 covers 10 bases. This TCR came from a young man with alopecia areata. Some clones in this sample may be carry-over from other donors' samples. This material consisted of whole blood, taken in connection with sensitization to the hapten diphenylcyclopropenone (DPC). This CDR3 reads CASSAGTGVLQPQHF. Written as DNA, the CDR3 is TGTGCCAGCAGCGCCGGGACAGGGGTTCTTCAGCCCCAGCATTTT.